Shown below are 18 T cell receptor beta chains from a single sample sequenced in a study of shared clonotypes between healthy human individuals. Some clones are missing from TCRdb's copy, which holds only in-frame ones; the method was immunoSEQ multiplex PCR. The table records around 2,000,000 clones, about 95% of them present only once. Naive CD8 cells lacked CD45RO and underwent positive selection for CCR7, leaving out terminally differentiated effector memory CD45RA+ cells. Material for sequencing was naive CD8+ T cells sorted from blood. All receptors derive from a man aged 18-30 years in good health.

This chain joins TRBV4-1 and TRBJ1-6; perhaps TRBD1 as D (6 bases). CDR1 and CDR2 from the germline V gene are MGHRA and YSYEKL. V lost 8 bases to trimming and J lost 0 bases, with 14 bases between them. The CDR3 runs 16 residues. The CDR3 region has the DNA TGCGCCAGCGAACCAACAGGGAGCTCCTATAATTCACCCCTCCACTTT. Its protein product is CASEPTGSSYNSPLHF.

This sequence joins TRBV27 and TRBJ2-3; tentatively, D is TRBD1 (5 bases). V shed 0 bases and J shed 1 base, with 8 bases lying between them. The CDR3 totals 15 residues. Germline lookup yields CDR1 MNHEY and CDR2 SMNVEV (reference sequence). CDR3 in DNA: TGTGCCAGCAGTTTATCGGACATGGGCACAGATACGCAGTATTTT. Translating it yields CASSLSDMGTDTQYF.

The rearrangement links TRBV28 to TRBJ2-7, with D uncertain. The CDR3 is 13 amino acids. Germline CDR1 MDHEN, CDR2 SYDVKM. Trimming took off 2 bases at V and 2 bases at J, with 7 bases between the two ends. The CDR3 DNA is TGTGCCAGCAGTTTAGTCAGTGCCTACGAGCAGTACTTC. Its protein is CASSLVSAYEQYF.

V gene TRBV5-4 combines with J gene TRBJ2-5; unclear D gene. With 1 base removed from V and 0 bases from J, the gap between germline ends came to 7 bases. Germline values: CDR1 SGHNT, CDR2 YYREEE (reference sequence). The CDR3 length is 14 residues. The CDR3 sequence is CASSLTLYQETQYF. The CDR3 DNA reads as TGTGCCAGCAGCTTGACACTTTACCAAGAGACCCAGTACTTC. Full variable domain (outside the CDR3, taken from reference TRBV5-4 and TRBJ2-5): ETGVTQSPTHLIKTRGQQVTLRCSSQSGHNTVSWYQQALGQGPQFIFQYYREEENGRGNFPPRFSGLQFPNYSSELNVNALELDDSALYLCASSLTLYQETQYFGPGTRLLVL.

The V and J genes are TRBV7-9 and TRBJ1-1; perhaps TRBD1 as D (5 bases). This CDR3 region has 15 residues. V was clipped by 4 bases and J by 4 bases, with 16 bases between them. CDR1 SEHNR and CDR2 FQNEAQ come from the germline V gene (reference sequence). CDR3 bases: TGTGCCAGCAGCTGGGGGGAGGCAAGGGGCACTGAAGCTTTCTTT. Translating gives CASSWGEARGTEAFF.

DNA for the CDR3: TGCGCCAGCTCAGGCCCAGGGATGAAGGGCTACACCTTC. Protein sequence: CASSGPGMKGYTF. This chain links TRBV10-2 with TRBJ1-2; a weak D match, TRBD1 (5 bases). The CDR3 has 13 residues. The germline V gene encodes CDR1 WSHSY and CDR2 SAAADI. Trimming pared 8 bases from V and 8 bases from J, leaving 18 bases between.

In its sample, this clone was seen once. The rearrangement uses TRBV19 and TRBJ1-1, with TRBD1 identical over 12 bases. The CDR3 covers 18 residues. The junction had 12 bases not matched to a gene; V was cut back by 6 bases and J by 1 base. Germline values: CDR1 LNHDA, CDR2 SQIVND (reference sequence). The CDR3: CASREHPGQGAQNTEAFF. CDR3 coding DNA: TGTGCCAGTAGAGAGCATCCGGGACAGGGGGCGCAGAACACTGAAGCTTTCTTT. Supplemented by reference TRBV19 and TRBJ1-1, the full variable domain reads DGGITQSPKYLFRKEGQNVTLSCEQNLNHDAMYWYRQDPGQGLRLIYYSQIVNDFQKGDIAEGYSVSREKKESFPLTVTSAQKNPTAFYLCASREHPGQGAQNTEAFFGQGTRLTVV.

The gene calls are TRBV9 and TRBJ2-7; D may be TRBD1 or TRBD2 (6 bases each). V lost 1 base and J lost 3, with 17 bases in between. CDR3 size: 16 residues. Germline V gene data show CDR1 as SGDLS and CDR2 as YYNGEE. CDR3 amino acids: CASSVPSEGEDYEQYF. The DNA of the CDR3 is TGTGCCAGCAGCGTACCCTCGGAGGGGGAGGACTACGAGCAGTACTTC. The whole variable domain, remainder taken from reference TRBV9 and TRBJ2-7, is DSGVTQTPKHLITATGQRVTLRCSPRSGDLSVYWYQQSLDQGLQFLIQYYNGEERAKGNILERFSAQQFPDLHSELNLSSLELGDSALYFCASSVPSEGEDYEQYFGPGTRLTVT.

The chain couples TRBV9 to TRBJ2-5, with D unresolved. The CDR3 contains 14 residues. Germline V gene sequence: CDR1 SGDLS, CDR2 YYNGEE. Trimming left V 3 bases short and J 0 bases short, with 9 bases between. The CDR3 region is CASSGIWNQETQYF. For the CDR3, the DNA is TGTGCCAGCAGCGGAATCTGGAACCAAGAGACCCAGTACTTC.

The chain has TRBV6-5 and TRBJ1-2; D remains unclear. This CDR3 is built from 14 residues. The germline CDR1 and CDR2 sequences are MNHEY and SVGAGI. V dropped 5 bases and J dropped 0 bases, with 10 bases sitting between them. The CDR3 bases are TGTGCCAGCAGTCCCCCCGACCCTAACTATGGCTACACCTTC. It specifies CASSPPDPNYGYTF.

To note about this clone: Other DNA sequences in the sample encode the same CDR3. This chain connects TRBV6-5 to TRBJ2-2; 7 bases line up with TRBD2. The trim removed 5 bases at V and 6 bases at J, leaving 0 bases unmatched. The CDR3 runs to 12 residues. Per germline, CDR1 MNHEY and CDR2 SVGAGI. The DNA for the CDR3 is TGTGCCAGCAGTGGACTAGCCGGGGAGCTGTTTTTT. Residues: CASSGLAGELFF.

V gene TRBV6-5 combines with J gene TRBJ2-4, with a possible D match to TRBD2 (6 bases). The germline V gene has CDR1 MNHEY and CDR2 SVGAGI. CDR3 length: 14 residues. Deletions cut 6 bases from V and 8 bases from J, with 17 bases between. The CDR3 bases are TGTGCCAGCAGGGATTATCTAGGCGGGGACATTCAGTACTTC. Protein sequence: CASRDYLGGDIQYF.

The chain is built from TRBV4-1 and TRBJ2-7, with 9 positions matching TRBD1. CDR1 and CDR2 (germline): MGHRA, YSYEKL. This CDR3 comprises 17 residues. The ends lost 1 base at V and 1 base at J; junction bases unmatched: 8. The CDR3 sequence is CASSQVVSGTGSYEQYF. DNA for the CDR3: TGCGCCAGCAGCCAAGTAGTTTCCGGGACAGGGTCCTACGAGCAGTACTTC.

The chain joins TRBV7-8 to TRBJ2-2; 7 nucleotides line up with TRBD2. The CDR3 runs to 18 residues. After removal of 4 bases from V and 1 base from J, the junction contained 12 bases not matched to a gene. The V gene's germline CDR1 is SGHVS and CDR2 FQNEAQ. The CDR3 nucleotides are TGTGCCAGCAGCTATAGAAACCCAGGGAGGGGGAACACCGGGGAGCTGTTTTTT. It is translated as CASSYRNPGRGNTGELFF.

The CDR3 DNA reads as TGTGCCAGCAGCCCCCCACGGAGCGGGACTGACGAGCAGTACTTC. Its translation is CASSPPRSGTDEQYF. The chain uses TRBV9 and TRBJ2-7; 7 nucleotides align to TRBD2. The CDR3 sequence is 15 residues long. Germline V gene data show CDR1 as SGDLS and CDR2 as YYNGEE. V was pared by 4 bases and J by 5 bases, with 12 bases of the junction left unmatched.

The gene calls are TRBV27 and TRBJ2-7; TRBD1 agrees at 7 bases. The CDR3 contains 15 residues. The V gene end was trimmed by 2 bases and the J gene end by 7 bases; junction bases not matched to a gene: 11. CDR1 MNHEY and CDR2 SMNVEV come from the germline V gene (reference sequence). CDR3 residues: CASSLSRGSPKEQYF. CDR3 DNA sequence: TGTGCCAGCAGTTTAAGCAGGGGGTCCCCGAAGGAGCAGTACTTC.

The rearrangement uses TRBV5-6 and TRBJ2-7, with TRBD1 matching 9 bases. Germline-derived CDR1 and CDR2 are SGHDT and YYEEEE. Unmatched junction bases numbered 5, after V lost 4 bases and J lost 0 bases. CDR3 length: 15 amino acids. CDR3 nucleotides: TGTGCCAGCAGCCGAGGGACAGGGTACTCCTACGAGCAGTACTTC. Translating gives CASSRGTGYSYEQYF.

The chain links TRBV19 to TRBJ2-7; the D is unclear. The CDR3 has 13 amino acids. The V end lost 6 bases, the J end lost 6 bases, and 15 bases lay between the germline ends. Germline CDR1 and CDR2: LNHDA and SQIVND (reference sequence). The CDR3 DNA reads as TGTGCCAGTAGCCTCCCTTATAACGCCGAGCAGTACTTC. This translates into CASSLPYNAEQYF.